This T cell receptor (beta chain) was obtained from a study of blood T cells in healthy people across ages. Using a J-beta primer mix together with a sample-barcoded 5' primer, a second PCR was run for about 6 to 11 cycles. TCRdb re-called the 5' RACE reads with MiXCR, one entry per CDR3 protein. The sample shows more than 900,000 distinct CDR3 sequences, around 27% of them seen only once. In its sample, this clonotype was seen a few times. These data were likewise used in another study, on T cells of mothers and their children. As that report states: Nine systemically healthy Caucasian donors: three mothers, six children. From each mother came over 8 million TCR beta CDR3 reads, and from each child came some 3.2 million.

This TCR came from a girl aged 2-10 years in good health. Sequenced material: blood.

CDR3 sequence reads: CSVSAGQETQYF. The CDR3 nucleotides are TGCAGTGTCTCGGCGGGGCAAGAGACCCAGTACTTC. V gene TRBV20-1 combines with J gene TRBJ2-5, with a weak D call TRBD2 (6 bases). The CDR3 runs to 12 residues. Trimming left V 7 bases short and J 2 bases short, with 11 bases between. Germline lookup yields CDR1 DFQATT and CDR2 SNEGSKA (reference sequence).